Following are 32 T cell receptor beta chains from one sample sequenced in a study of OX40 agonist ivuxolimab in advanced cancers. This table comes from immunoSEQ multiplex PCR, and its TCRdb copy is limited to in-frame clones, with some not included. Among 9,500 to 13,000 clones listed, roughly 82% were seen once. The sequences come from CD4+ or CD8+ T cells sorted from blood, collected in a trial of the OX40 agonist ivuxolimab. The source of these receptors is an adult with an advanced solid tumor such as melanoma, head and neck, liver or kidney cancer.

CDR3 DNA: TGTGCCAGCAGTTTCGGGGCGGGAGAGCGGTACAATGAGCAGTTCTTC. Translation: CASSFGAGERYNEQFF. The rearrangement uses TRBV28 and TRBJ2-1, with 7 bases identical to TRBD2. V was clipped by 3 bases and J by 4 bases; unmatched bases: 9. Germline V CDR1 and CDR2: MDHEN, SYDVKM. The CDR3 runs to 16 residues.

V gene TRBV7-2 combines with J gene TRBJ2-1, with 7 bases identical to TRBD1. The germline V gene has CDR1 SGHTA and CDR2 FQGNSA. V lost 4 bases and J lost 5; bases outside the gene matches: 11. The CDR3 sequence is 16 residues long. The CDR3 coding sequence is TGTGCCAGCAGCTATCCGGGACAGAGTTTGGACAATGAGCAGTTCTTC. Protein sequence: CASSYPGQSLDNEQFF.

This sequence joins TRBV7-9 and TRBJ2-5; possible D gene TRBD2, 6 bases. The V gene lost 0 bases and the J gene lost 4 bases, with 9 bases spanning the gap. Germline V lookup: CDR1 SEHNR, CDR2 FQNEAQ (reference sequence). This CDR3 is 14 amino acids long. The CDR3 DNA sequence: TGTGCCAGCAGCTTAGCTGGAGCGGGAGAGACCCAGTACTTC. This codes for CASSLAGAGETQYF.

This clone appeared once. The chain combines TRBV7-9 with TRBJ2-7, with a weak D call TRBD2 (5 bases). This CDR3 is 17 amino acids long. Germline V gene sequence: CDR1 SEHNR, CDR2 FQNEAQ (reference sequence). V dropped 1 base and J dropped 4 bases, with 20 bases sitting between them. This chain's CDR3 is CASSLGSVASWKYEQYF. The CDR3 DNA reads as TGTGCCAGCAGCTTAGGGTCGGTTGCTAGCTGGAAGTACGAGCAGTACTTC.

In regard to this clone: Germline is not matched at one junction end, which may reflect a read error. The chain has TRBV4-3 and TRBJ2-2, with D possibly called TRBD1 or TRBD2 (5 bases each). This CDR3 has 12 residues. Germline-derived CDR1 and CDR2 are LGHNA and YSLEER. CDR3 in amino acids: CASRGEHRGAVF. The CDR3 DNA reads as TGCGCCAGCAGGGGGGAACACCGGGGAGCTGTTTTT.

The gene calls are TRBV10-1 and TRBJ2-1; 9 positions match TRBD2. Germline V lookup: CDR1 WNHNN, CDR2 SYGVQD (reference sequence). The V gene end was trimmed by 6 bases and the J gene end by 3 bases; junction bases not matched to a gene: 12. This CDR3 contains 17 residues. The CDR3 is CASSSKPGLADYNEQFF. The CDR3 DNA sequence: TGCGCCAGCAGCTCTAAGCCGGGACTAGCAGACTACAATGAGCAGTTCTTC.

In DNA form, the CDR3 reads TGCAGTGCTAGAGTCGTCTGGTCCCAGTACTTC. This sequence encodes CSARVVWSQYF. The V call is TRBV20-1, the J call TRBJ2-5; D is ambiguous. The V end was cut by 1 base, the J end by 9 bases, with 9 bases between. In germline, CDR1 is DFQATT, CDR2 SNEGSKA (reference sequence). This CDR3 is built from 11 residues.

This chain uses TRBV5-4 with TRBJ2-7, with D perhaps matching TRBD2 (7 bases). The CDR3 totals 14 residues. Trimming cost V 0 bases and J 7 bases, with 14 bases left between them. The germline V gene encodes CDR1 SGHNT and CDR2 YYREEE (reference sequence). The CDR3 DNA sequence: TGTGCCAGCAGCTTGGAGGGGGGGGACGGGGAGCAGTACTTC. The encoded protein is CASSLEGGDGEQYF.

This chain connects TRBV4-2 to TRBJ2-2, with unresolved D. CDR3 size: 11 residues. The germline CDR1 and CDR2 sequences are LGHNA and YNFKEQ. Deletions cut 7 bases from V and 5 bases from J, with 5 bases between. CDR3 region: CASTLTGELFF. The CDR3 DNA reads as TGTGCCAGCACCCTTACCGGGGAGCTGTTTTTT.

The genes are TRBV15 and TRBJ2-7; 9 bases are shared with TRBD2. Germline CDR1 and CDR2: LNHNV and YYDKDF (reference sequence). CDR3 length: 15 amino acids. With 1 base clipped from V and 7 bases from J, the junction kept 8 bases outside the gene matches. The CDR3 DNA reads TGTGCCACCAGCAGAGGCATAGCGGGAGTTGAGGAGCAGTACTTC. Translated: CATSRGIAGVEEQYF.

In this sample, this clone turned up a few times. The same CDR3 also results from other DNA sequences found in this sample. The chain couples TRBV6-6 to TRBJ2-1; D unresolved. This CDR3 is built from 12 residues. The germline gives CDR1 MNHNY, CDR2 SVGAGI (reference sequence). V gave up 5 bases and J gave up 4 bases, with 6 bases separating them. The CDR3 loop is CASSRPYNEQFF. The CDR3 coding sequence is TGTGCCAGCAGTCGCCCTTACAATGAGCAGTTCTTC.

The J gene is TRBJ1-2, the V gene TRBV13; no definite D call. CDR1 is PRHDT and CDR2 is FYEKMQ in the germline V gene (reference sequence). V was clipped by 0 bases and J by 0 bases, with 11 bases between them. CDR3 size: 16 residues. As DNA, the CDR3 is TGTGCCAGCAGCTTAGGCCGGGCTAGGGCTAACTATGGCTACACCTTC. Translation gives CASSLGRARANYGYTF.

This rearrangement joins TRBV7-2 to TRBJ2-3, with D perhaps TRBD1 (6 bases). V lost 7 bases, J lost 5 bases, and 16 bases lay in between. The CDR3 loop spans 14 amino acids. Germline loops: CDR1 SGHTA, CDR2 FQGNSA. CDR3 bases: TGTGCCAGCAAACCTACAGGGAAGGGAGATACGCAGTATTTT. As protein: CASKPTGKGDTQYF.

V gene TRBV29-1 combines with J gene TRBJ2-7, with a tentative D call TRBD2 (6 bases). Trimming stripped 7 bases from V and 3 bases from J, with 16 bases between. Per germline, CDR1 SQVTM and CDR2 ANQGSEA. The CDR3 contains 13 residues. CDR3 sequence (DNA): TGCAGCGCTAGGGACTCAAACTTCTACGAGCAGTACTTC. Translation: CSARDSNFYEQYF.

The V gene is TRBV27, the J gene TRBJ1-1; possibly TRBD1 for D (5 bases). The germline V gene has CDR1 MNHEY and CDR2 SMNVEV (reference sequence). The CDR3 runs to 13 residues. Trimming took off 6 bases at V and 0 bases at J, with 8 bases between the two ends. The CDR3: CASRRGLNTEAFF. CDR3 in DNA: TGTGCCAGCAGAAGGGGATTGAACACTGAAGCTTTCTTT.

The V and J genes are TRBV11-2 and TRBJ2-7; 12 nucleotides align to TRBD2. Germline values: CDR1 SGHAT, CDR2 FQNNGV. The CDR3 has 15 residues. The V gene end was trimmed by 5 bases and the J gene end by 4 bases; junction bases not matched to a gene: 6. CDR3 loop: CASSQTSGRRYEQYF. DNA of the CDR3: TGTGCCAGCAGCCAAACTAGCGGGAGGCGATACGAGCAGTACTTC.

The chain employs TRBV28 and TRBJ2-7; possible D gene TRBD2, 5 bases. The V end was cut by 3 bases, the J end by 1 base, with 16 bases between. Germline CDR1 and CDR2: MDHEN and SYDVKM. This CDR3 region has 16 residues. The CDR3 sequence is CASSFLLRGLSYEQYF. As DNA, the CDR3 is TGTGCCAGCAGTTTTTTGTTAAGAGGGCTTTCCTACGAGCAGTACTTC.

The chain carries TRBV29-1 and TRBJ1-1; TRBD1 is a possible D gene (6 bases). The CDR3 has 16 residues. The germline V and J ends were trimmed by 0 bases and 2 bases, with 16 bases remaining between them. Germline CDR1 SQVTM, CDR2 ANQGSEA. The CDR3: CSVEDPLQGSNTEAFF. The CDR3 coding sequence is TGCAGCGTTGAAGATCCCTTACAGGGTTCAAACACTGAAGCTTTCTTT. The full variable domain, completed using reference TRBV29-1 and TRBJ1-1, is SAVISQKPSRDICQRGTSLTIQCQVDSQVTMMFWYRQQPGQSLTLIATANQGSEATYESGFVIDKFPISRPNLTFSTLTVSNMSPEDSSIYLCSVEDPLQGSNTEAFFGQGTRLTVV.

The chain recombines TRBV7-9 with TRBJ2-3, with D possibly matching TRBD1 (6 bases). Deletions cut 5 bases from V and 0 bases from J, with 12 bases between. CDR1 SEHNR and CDR2 FQNEAQ come from the germline V gene (reference sequence). This CDR3 has 15 amino acids. In nucleotides, the CDR3 is TGTGCCAGCAGCCCAGGGGCAGCTAGCACAGATACGCAGTATTTT. Translating it yields CASSPGAASTDTQYF.

The chain carries TRBV9 and TRBJ2-1, with a tentative D call TRBD2 (5 bases). Germline V lookup: CDR1 SGDLS, CDR2 YYNGEE. CDR3 length: 15 amino acids. V was shortened by 1 base and J by 4 bases, with 12 bases between the two germline ends. As DNA, the CDR3 is TGTGCCAGCAGCGTAAAAGGGTCGGGATACAATGAGCAGTTCTTC. Translated: CASSVKGSGYNEQFF.

This clone rates as medium-sized. The rearrangement joins TRBV4-2 to TRBJ1-5; D uncertain. Germline CDR1 reads LGHNA; CDR2 reads YNFKEQ. V dropped 4 bases and J dropped 2 bases, with 15 bases sitting between them. This CDR3 is built from 16 residues. The CDR3 sequence: CASSPIDEGGNQPQHF. CDR3 bases: TGTGCCAGCAGCCCCATCGACGAAGGAGGCAATCAGCCCCAGCATTTT.

The V gene is TRBV5-1, the J gene TRBJ2-2; TRBD2 matches 8 bases. Per the germline V gene, CDR1 is SGHRS and CDR2 is YFSETQ. The CDR3 sequence is 17 residues long. The trim removed 3 bases at V and 2 bases at J, leaving 9 bases unmatched. CDR3 sequence (DNA): TGCGCCAGCAGCTCCCCTCGGGAGGGCCCCAACACCGGGGAGCTGTTTTTT. This gives the protein CASSSPREGPNTGELFF. The variable domain in full, with the rest retrieved from reference TRBV5-1 and TRBJ2-2, is KAGVTQTPRYLIKTRGQQVTLSCSPISGHRSVSWYQQTPGQGLQFLFEYFSETQRNKGNFPGRFSGRQFSNSRSEMNVSTLELGDSALYLCASSSPREGPNTGELFFGEGSRLTVL.

This chain uses TRBV11-2 with TRBJ2-7; 7 positions match TRBD2. V dropped 1 base and J dropped 1; count of bases not matched to a gene: 7. There are 16 residues in the CDR3. Germline CDR1 and CDR2: SGHAT and FQNNGV. The CDR3 coding sequence is TGTGCCAGCAGCTTAGCGGTCCCTAGCGGTTCCTACGAGCAGTACTTC. Its protein is CASSLAVPSGSYEQYF.

This clone was detected a few times. The CDR3 region is CASSLSSGSYETQYF. CDR3 bases: TGTGCCAGCAGTTTAAGTTCCGGGAGTTACGAGACCCAGTACTTC. The rearrangement joins TRBV27 to TRBJ2-5, with D perhaps matching TRBD2 (6 bases). Germline CDR1 is MNHEY and CDR2 is SMNVEV (reference sequence). V was clipped by 2 bases and J by 5 bases, with 15 bases between them. There are 15 residues in the CDR3.

This clone was counted only a few times. The CDR3 loop is CASSLGTSGYSYNEQFF. CDR3 sequence (DNA): TGTGCCAGCAGCTTAGGTACTAGCGGTTACTCCTACAATGAGCAGTTCTTC. The gene calls are TRBV11-2 and TRBJ2-1; 8 bases agree with TRBD2. This CDR3 comprises 17 residues. After removal of 1 base from V and 0 bases from J, the junction contained 5 bases not matched to a gene. Germline CDR1 reads SGHAT; CDR2 reads FQNNGV. Full variable domain (outside the CDR3, taken from reference TRBV11-2 and TRBJ2-1): EAGVAQSPRYKIIEKRQSVAFWCNPISGHATLYWYQQILGQGPKLLIQFQNNGVVDDSQLPKDRFSAERLKGVDSTLKIQPAKLEDSAVYLCASSLGTSGYSYNEQFFGPGTRLTVL.

This clone came up once. The chain links TRBV7-3 to TRBJ2-3; TRBD2 agrees at 7 bases. This CDR3 has 15 amino acids. The V gene's germline CDR1 is SGHTA and CDR2 FQGTGA. Trimming removed 0 bases from V and 4 bases from J; junction bases left unmatched: 4. The CDR3: CASSLTSGRSDTQYF. CDR3 nucleotide sequence: TGTGCCAGCAGCTTAACGTCCGGGAGGTCAGATACGCAGTATTTT.

The chain recombines TRBV4-3 with TRBJ2-3; the D is unclear. Trimming took off 1 base at V and 4 bases at J, with 12 bases between the two ends. Germline V gene data show CDR1 as LGHNA and CDR2 as YSLEER. This CDR3 spans 15 amino acids. In nucleotides, the CDR3 is TGCGCCAGCAGCCAAGTCAATTTTCTGGCAGATACGCAGTATTTT. Protein: CASSQVNFLADTQYF.

The chain links TRBV6-5 to TRBJ2-1; D may be TRBD1 (5 bases). Germline loops: CDR1 MNHEY, CDR2 SVGAGI. The CDR3 totals 13 residues. V was cut by 2 bases and J by 8 bases, with 10 bases left in between. CDR3 region: CASSYAIQDEQFF. CDR3 sequence (DNA): TGTGCCAGCAGTTACGCGATACAGGATGAGCAGTTCTTC.

This clone has only a few counts. The V gene is TRBV20-1, the J gene TRBJ2-7; tentatively, D is TRBD1 (6 bases). This CDR3 is built from 11 residues. Trimming left V 7 bases short and J 9 bases short, with 16 bases between. Germline-derived CDR1 and CDR2 are DFQATT and SNEGSKA (reference sequence). CDR3 loop: CSEGTLEGQYF. In nucleotides, the CDR3 is TGCAGTGAGGGGACACTAGAAGGGCAGTACTTC.

The J gene is TRBJ2-7, the V gene TRBV29-1; 11 positions match TRBD2. V trimming: 6 bases; J trimming: 4 bases; junction bases outside the gene matches: 8. CDR1 SQVTM and CDR2 ANQGSEA come from the germline V gene. The CDR3 is 14 residues long. CDR3 coding DNA: TGCAGCGTGTTAGCGGGAGGGATGAGTTACGAGCAGTACTTC. Translating it yields CSVLAGGMSYEQYF.

This clone was seen once. The V and J genes are TRBV5-1 and TRBJ2-1; maybe TRBD2 (5 bases). Between the trimmed V and J ends, which lost 0 bases and 7 bases, there was a span of 11 bases. The germline gives CDR1 SGHRS, CDR2 YFSETQ. This CDR3 comprises 14 residues. The CDR3 here is CASSLVAGGNEQFF. The CDR3 region has the DNA TGCGCCAGCAGCTTGGTTGCGGGTGGGAATGAGCAGTTCTTC.

The table lists this clone with a few counts. The chain has TRBV7-9 and TRBJ1-2; D is undetermined. The CDR3 is 16 amino acids. The V gene's germline CDR1 is SEHNR and CDR2 FQNEAQ (reference sequence). V lost 1 base and J lost 4, with 16 bases in between. The CDR3 region has the DNA TGTGCCAGCAGCTTAGACGAGGGTCCCTGGGCCTATGGCTACACCTTC. Amino acids: CASSLDEGPWAYGYTF.